This T cell receptor beta chain was documented in a study of PD-1 blockade in classical Hodgkin lymphoma. Study-wide findings and caveats: There remain no defined causes for the repertoire differences, which possibly reflect disease activity or prior therapy. Complete responders started with a diversity level that resembled newly diagnosed patients at baseline. It was CD4+ TCR diversity, not CD8+, that rose significantly by C4D1.

As concerns this clone: What it binds is not known.

The assay was immunoSEQ multiplex PCR, and TCRdb's table has in-frame clones only and misses some. The table records 50,000 to 75,000 clones, 85% to 90% of them present only once. V gave up 5 bases and J gave up 6 bases; unmatched junction bases: 11. Germline V CDR1 and CDR2: SGHTA, FQGTGA. This CDR3 has 16 residues. Relapse was seen in all patients after autologous stem cell transplantation, and brentuximab vedotin exposure was variable. This receptor was taken from a human donor with classical Hodgkin lymphoma. Sequenced material: peripheral blood mononuclear cells (PBMCs), taken at baseline. The chain links TRBV7-3 to TRBJ2-1, with 9 bases that match TRBD1. Written as DNA, the CDR3 is TGTGCCAGCAGCGACCGGGACAGGGAAGGGGCCAATGAGCAGTTCTTC. Protein sequence: CASSDRDREGANEQFF.